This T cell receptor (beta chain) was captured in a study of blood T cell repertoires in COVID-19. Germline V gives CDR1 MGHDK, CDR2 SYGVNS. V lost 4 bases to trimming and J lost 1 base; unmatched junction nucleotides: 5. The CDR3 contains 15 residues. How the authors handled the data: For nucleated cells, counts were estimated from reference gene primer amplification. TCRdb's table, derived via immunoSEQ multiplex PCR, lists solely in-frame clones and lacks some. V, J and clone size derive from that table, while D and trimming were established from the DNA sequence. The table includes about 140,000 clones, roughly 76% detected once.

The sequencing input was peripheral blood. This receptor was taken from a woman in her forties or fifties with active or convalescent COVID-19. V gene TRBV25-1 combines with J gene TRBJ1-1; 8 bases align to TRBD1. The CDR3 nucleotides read TGTGCCAGCAGTGGACCCAGGGGGCCGAACACTGAAGCTTTCTTT. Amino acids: CASSGPRGPNTEAFF.